This T cell receptor beta chain was captured in a study of cytomegalovirus exposure and HLA in healthy donors. There are 13 residues in the CDR3. Germline CDR1 and CDR2: MNHEY and SVGAGI. V was shortened by 4 bases and J by 1 base, with 7 bases between the two germline ends. The PCR contained 60 Vbeta and 13 Jbeta primers. Sequenced by immunoSEQ multiplex PCR; TCRdb stores in-frame clones only, minus some. In the table there are around 130,000 clones, over 70% of which are singletons. This sequence joins TRBV6-5 and TRBJ1-1; D is uncertain. The sequence derives from a middle-aged woman in good health and CMV-seropositive. The sample consisted of PBMCs. The CDR3 region has the DNA TGTGCCAGCAGTTCTTCAGAGAACACTGAAGCTTTCTTT. Translation gives CASSSSENTEAFF.